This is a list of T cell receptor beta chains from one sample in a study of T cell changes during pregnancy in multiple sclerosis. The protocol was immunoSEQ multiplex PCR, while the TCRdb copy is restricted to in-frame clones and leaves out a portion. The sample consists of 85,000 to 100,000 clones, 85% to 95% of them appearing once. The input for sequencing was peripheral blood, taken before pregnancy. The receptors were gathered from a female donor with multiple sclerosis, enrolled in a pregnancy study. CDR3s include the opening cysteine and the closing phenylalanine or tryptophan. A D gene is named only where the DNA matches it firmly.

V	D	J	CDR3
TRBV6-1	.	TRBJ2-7	CASTKEYEQYF
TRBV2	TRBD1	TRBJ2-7	CASGGTGRTKYEQYF
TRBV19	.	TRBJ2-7	CASSIVPGYEQYF
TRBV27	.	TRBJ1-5	CASSFPNQPQHF
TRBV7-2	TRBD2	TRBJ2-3	CASTLPLAGAQTDTQYF
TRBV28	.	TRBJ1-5	CASSVQGIGQPQHF
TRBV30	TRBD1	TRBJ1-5	CAWSYRGAGNQPQHF
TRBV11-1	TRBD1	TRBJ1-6	CASSPDRERSPLHF
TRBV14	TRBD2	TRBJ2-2	CASSLYEGLAGRNTGELFF
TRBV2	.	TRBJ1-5	CASSGLPRPNSNQPQHF
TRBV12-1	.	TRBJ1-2	CASSFPRDRGYGYTF
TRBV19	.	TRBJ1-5	CASSVARAANSNQPQHF
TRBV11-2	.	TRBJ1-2	CASSLRPALGYTF
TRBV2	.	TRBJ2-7	CASSEATGLLYEQYF
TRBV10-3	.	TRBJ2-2	CAISPIGEGTGELFF
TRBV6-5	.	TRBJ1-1	CASSRSTGNTEAFF
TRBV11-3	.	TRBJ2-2	CASSPRAGSGKELFF
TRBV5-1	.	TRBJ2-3	CASRLQVASTDTQYF
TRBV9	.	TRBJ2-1	CASSTPGSYNEQFF
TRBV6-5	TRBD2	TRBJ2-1	CASSAVAGRGEQFF
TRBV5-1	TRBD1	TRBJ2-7	CASSLGTGRIYEQYF
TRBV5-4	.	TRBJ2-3	CASSPDRHTDTQYF
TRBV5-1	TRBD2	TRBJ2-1	CASSLKRGAGDEQFF
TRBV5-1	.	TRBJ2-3	CASSIFQGSADTQYF
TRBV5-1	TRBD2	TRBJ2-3	CASSREGGYTDTQYF
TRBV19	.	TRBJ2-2	CASSILTTNTGELFF
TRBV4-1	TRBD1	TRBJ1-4	CASSQGTGILVEKLFF
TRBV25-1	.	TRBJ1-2	CASEGYGYTF
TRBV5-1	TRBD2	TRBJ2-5	CASSLATGGGGETQYF
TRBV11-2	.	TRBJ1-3	CASSLDRYSGNTIYF
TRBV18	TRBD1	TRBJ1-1	CASSPTRSDRGSVNTEAFF
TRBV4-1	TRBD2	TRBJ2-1	CASSQTSGRADEQFF
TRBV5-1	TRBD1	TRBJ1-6	CASSLTGADNSPLHF
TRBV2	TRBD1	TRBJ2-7	CASSSGTATYEQYF
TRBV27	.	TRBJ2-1	CASIGDFQNNEQFF
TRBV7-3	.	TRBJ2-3	CASSPGHTGPDTQYF
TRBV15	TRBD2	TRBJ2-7	CATSRDFVGLSSYEQYF